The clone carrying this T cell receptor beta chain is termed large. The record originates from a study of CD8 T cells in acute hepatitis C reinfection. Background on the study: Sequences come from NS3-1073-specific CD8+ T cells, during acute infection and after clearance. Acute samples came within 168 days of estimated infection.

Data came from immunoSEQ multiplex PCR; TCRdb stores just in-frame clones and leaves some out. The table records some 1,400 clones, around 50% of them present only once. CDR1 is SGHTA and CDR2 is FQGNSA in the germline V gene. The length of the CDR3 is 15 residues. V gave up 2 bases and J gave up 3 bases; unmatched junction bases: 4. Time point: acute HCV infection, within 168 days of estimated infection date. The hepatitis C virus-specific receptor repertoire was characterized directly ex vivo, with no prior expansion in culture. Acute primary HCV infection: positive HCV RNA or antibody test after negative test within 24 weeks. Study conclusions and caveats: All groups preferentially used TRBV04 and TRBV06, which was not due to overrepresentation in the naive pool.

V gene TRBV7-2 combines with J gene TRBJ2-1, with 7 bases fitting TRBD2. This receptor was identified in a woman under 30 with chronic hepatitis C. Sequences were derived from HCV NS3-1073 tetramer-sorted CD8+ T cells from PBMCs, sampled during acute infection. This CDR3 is CASSLLADNYNEQFF. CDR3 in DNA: TGTGCCAGCAGCTTACTAGCGGACAACTACAATGAGCAGTTCTTC.